Each of the 31 T cell receptor beta chains below was sequenced from the same sample in a study of blood T cell repertoires in COVID-19. Sequencing used immunoSEQ multiplex PCR; TCRdb keeps in-frame clones, though not all of them. The repertoire consists of some 120,000 clones, with roughly 84% occurring once and the leading ten covering around 4%. The sequencing input was peripheral blood. The receptors originated from a man aged 55 to 70 with acute or convalescent COVID-19.

Turning to this clone: Other DNA sequences in this specimen translate into the identical CDR3. The chain is built from TRBV30 and TRBJ1-1, with 7 bases lining up with TRBD1. V lost 1 base and J lost 2; bases outside the gene matches: 1. Germline V gene sequence: CDR1 GTSNPN, CDR2 SVGIG (reference sequence). The CDR3 spans 13 residues. The CDR3 reads CAWSGQGNTEAFF. The CDR3 DNA follows: TGTGCCTGGAGTGGACAGGGTAACACTGAAGCTTTCTTT.

The chain is built from TRBV7-6 and TRBJ2-7, with 8 bases fitting TRBD1. The CDR3 is 18 residues long. Germline V gene sequence: CDR1 SGHVS, CDR2 FNYEAQ. The ends lost 2 bases at V and 2 bases at J; junction bases unmatched: 14. CDR3 sequence (DNA): TGTGCCAGCAGCTTAACCCCTCCGGACAGGGTGATCCCCTACGAGCAGTACTTC. Translation gives CASSLTPPDRVIPYEQYF.

This chain uses TRBV24-1 with TRBJ1-2, with 8 bases fitting TRBD1. This CDR3 spans 16 amino acids. V shed 3 bases and J 5 bases; nucleotides not matched to a gene: 10. Per the germline V gene, CDR1 is KGHDR and CDR2 is SFDVKD. The CDR3 is CATSDGGQGAGYGYTF. In nucleotides, the CDR3 is TGTGCCACCAGTGATGGGGGCCAGGGGGCAGGGTATGGCTACACCTTC.

The V gene is TRBV5-1, the J gene TRBJ1-1, with 7 bases aligning to TRBD1. The V segment lost 3 bases and the J segment 1 base; nucleotides outside the gene matches: 9. The CDR3 has 16 amino acids. The germline V gene has CDR1 SGHRS and CDR2 YFSETQ. CDR3 bases: TGCGCCAGCAGCTGGGGACAGATTACTACGAACACTGAAGCTTTCTTT. Protein: CASSWGQITTNTEAFF. Drawing the rest from reference TRBV5-1 and TRBJ1-1, the complete variable domain is KAGVTQTPRYLIKTRGQQVTLSCSPISGHRSVSWYQQTPGQGLQFLFEYFSETQRNKGNFPGRFSGRQFSNSRSEMNVSTLELGDSALYLCASSWGQITTNTEAFFGQGTRLTVV.

This clone was seen more than once but under ten times. The V and J genes are TRBV7-9 and TRBJ2-5, with TRBD2 identical over 9 bases. CDR3 length: 14 amino acids. Germline assignment: CDR1 SEHNR and CDR2 FQNEAQ (reference sequence). Germline trimming cut 3 bases from V and 10 bases from J; bases unmatched to any gene: 9. The CDR3 here is CASSFVAGERDQYF. The CDR3 nucleotides are TGTGCCAGCAGCTTCGTAGCGGGGGAAAGGGACCAGTACTTC.

Of note for this clone: Other DNA sequences in the same sample also yield this CDR3. The rearrangement joins TRBV25-1 to TRBJ1-2; D gene ambiguous. The CDR3 has 12 amino acids. The germline V gene has CDR1 MGHDK and CDR2 SYGVNS. The V gene lost 9 bases and the J gene lost 4 bases, with 12 bases spanning the gap. The CDR3 DNA reads TGTGCCAGTAGTTTCCCCTTCTATGGCTACACCTTC. Translation gives CASSFPFYGYTF.

The V and J genes are TRBV4-3 and TRBJ2-7, with 10 nucleotides matching TRBD1. Germline lookup yields CDR1 LGHNA and CDR2 YSLEER. Trimming cost V 0 bases and J 12 bases; bases outside gene matches: 5. The CDR3 totals 13 residues. The CDR3 DNA reads TGCGCCAGCAGCCAAGATCCGACAGGGGGCCTGTACTTC. Its translation is CASSQDPTGGLYF.

This clone has a handful of counts. The rearrangement links TRBV28 to TRBJ2-6, with D possibly matching TRBD2 (5 bases). The ends were cut back, 7 bases at V and 0 bases at J, with 13 bases in the middle. Germline V lookup: CDR1 MDHEN, CDR2 SYDVKM. This CDR3 has 16 amino acids. CDR3 in amino acids: CASTRESLSGANVLTF. The CDR3 DNA sequence: TGTGCCAGCACTCGGGAATCCCTCTCTGGGGCCAACGTCCTGACTTTC.

The chain employs TRBV7-3 and TRBJ2-7; 14 bases fit TRBD2. V shed 8 bases, J shed 4 bases, and the junction held 4 bases outside the gene matches. This CDR3 comprises 14 residues. From germline, CDR1 is SGHTA and CDR2 FQGTGA. CDR3 residues: CASDGLAGGYEQYF. CDR3 DNA: TGTGCCAGCGATGGACTAGCGGGAGGTTACGAGCAGTACTTC.

The gene calls are TRBV6-5 and TRBJ2-7; 8 nucleotides line up with TRBD2. This CDR3 contains 14 residues. Germline trimming cut 8 bases from V and 4 bases from J; bases unmatched to any gene: 10. Per the germline V gene, CDR1 is MNHEY and CDR2 is SVGAGI. CDR3 sequence: CASEERASGYEQYF. In DNA, the CDR3 is TGTGCCAGCGAAGAGAGGGCTAGCGGGTACGAGCAGTACTTC.

The chain is built from TRBV27 and TRBJ2-1; 8 bases fit TRBD1. The trim removed 6 bases at V and 0 bases at J, leaving 4 bases unmatched. The length of the CDR3 is 15 residues. Germline V gene lookup returns CDR1 MNHEY and CDR2 SMNVEV (reference sequence). CDR3 coding DNA: TGTGCCAGCAGGCTTGGACAGGGCTCCTACAATGAGCAGTTCTTC. Residues: CASRLGQGSYNEQFF.

The chain uses TRBV29-1 and TRBJ1-2, with a possible D match to TRBD1 (6 bases). Germline assignment: CDR1 SQVTM and CDR2 ANQGSEA. This CDR3 is built from 11 residues. V was clipped by 5 bases and J by 7 bases, with 11 bases between them. As DNA, the CDR3 is TGCAGCGTTACAGGGACGGCTGGCTACACCTTC. Translation: CSVTGTAGYTF.

The chain uses TRBV5-6 and TRBJ1-5, with 7 bases fitting TRBD1. The germline gives CDR1 SGHDT, CDR2 YYEEEE. The CDR3 runs to 15 residues. V trimming: 4 bases; J trimming: 4 bases; junction bases outside the gene matches: 8. Here the CDR3 DNA reads TGTGCCAGCAGCCCAACCCAGGGGGTTAATCAGCCCCAGCATTTT. Its protein is CASSPTQGVNQPQHF.

The chain recombines TRBV28 with TRBJ2-3, with D perhaps matching TRBD2 (6 bases). This CDR3 contains 15 residues. The germline CDR1 and CDR2 sequences are MDHEN and SYDVKM. Trimming cost V 7 bases and J 4 bases, with 18 bases left between them. CDR3 sequence reads: CASNPPGVEPDTQYF. The CDR3 DNA follows: TGTGCCAGCAACCCCCCGGGAGTAGAGCCAGATACGCAGTATTTT.

The chain couples TRBV6-5 to TRBJ2-1, with D maybe TRBD2 (6 bases). This CDR3 contains 14 residues. The germline gives CDR1 MNHEY, CDR2 SVGAGI. V was pared by 2 bases and J by 5 bases, with 10 bases between. Here the CDR3 reads CASSYGGINNEQFF. The CDR3 region has the DNA TGTGCCAGCAGTTACGGGGGGATCAACAATGAGCAGTTCTTC.

The chain is built from TRBV29-1 and TRBJ1-2; TRBD1 matches 9 bases. V dropped 6 bases and J dropped 4; count of bases not matched to a gene: 15. The CDR3 covers 16 residues. CDR1 and CDR2 from the germline V gene are SQVTM and ANQGSEA. The CDR3 sequence: CSVHAIGQGLFYGYTF. For the CDR3, the DNA is TGCAGCGTCCACGCGATCGGACAGGGGTTATTCTATGGCTACACCTTC.

The chain has TRBV7-2 and TRBJ1-2; 7 nucleotides line up with TRBD1. This CDR3 contains 16 residues. The V gene end was trimmed by 4 bases and the J gene end by 3 bases; junction bases not matched to a gene: 11. Per germline, CDR1 SGHTA and CDR2 FQGNSA. For the CDR3, the DNA is TGTGCCAGCAGCTCTACTTCGACCGGGACAGACTATGGCTACACCTTC. Translated, it gives CASSSTSTGTDYGYTF.

The chain links TRBV4-1 to TRBJ2-7; 9 nucleotides match TRBD2. The CDR3 covers 17 residues. V shed 0 bases and J 3 bases; nucleotides not matched to a gene: 9. The germline gives CDR1 MGHRA, CDR2 YSYEKL. The CDR3 loop is CASSQDPSGRLLYEQYF. CDR3 DNA: TGCGCCAGCAGCCAAGATCCCAGCGGGAGGCTCCTCTACGAGCAGTACTTC.

The J gene is TRBJ2-1, the V gene TRBV18, with TRBD2 matching 10 bases. There are 16 residues in the CDR3. V was clipped by 3 bases and J by 7 bases; unmatched bases: 9. Germline V lookup: CDR1 KGHSH, CDR2 LQKENI. CDR3 nucleotide sequence: TGTGCCAGCTCACCGGGTAGGACTAGCGGAAGAAATGAGCAGTTCTTC. Residues: CASSPGRTSGRNEQFF.

The J gene is TRBJ2-5, the V gene TRBV7-9; no firm D call. With 3 bases removed from V and 7 bases from J, the gap between germline ends came to 18 bases. The CDR3 has 15 amino acids. Germline V lookup: CDR1 SEHNR, CDR2 FQNEAQ (reference sequence). CDR3 sequence reads: CASSLSLLGQPTQYF. As DNA, the CDR3 is TGTGCCAGCAGCTTGTCCCTACTTGGGCAACCGACCCAGTACTTC.

The V and J genes are TRBV28 and TRBJ1-2; TRBD1 might be the D (5 bases). CDR1 and CDR2 (germline): MDHEN, SYDVKM. V was trimmed by 6 bases and J by 4 bases, leaving 18 bases between them. This CDR3 spans 15 amino acids. DNA for the CDR3: TGTGCCAGCAGACGATCTGACGGGGGAATCTATGGCTACACCTTC. The encoded protein is CASRRSDGGIYGYTF.

The chain links TRBV5-1 to TRBJ2-1, with 16 nucleotides matching TRBD2. The CDR3 loop spans 17 amino acids. Unmatched junction bases numbered 2, after V lost 3 bases and J lost 2 bases. CDR1 is SGHRS, CDR2 YFSETQ, per germline. CDR3 amino acids: CASSWGTSGRAYNEQFF. In nucleotides, the CDR3 is TGCGCCAGCAGCTGGGGGACTAGCGGGAGGGCCTACAATGAGCAGTTCTTC.

This chain links TRBV4-3 with TRBJ1-2; 7 bases are a match to TRBD1. Trimming cost V 2 bases and J 6 bases; bases outside gene matches: 3. This CDR3 is built from 13 residues. Germline loops: CDR1 LGHNA, CDR2 YSLEER. The CDR3 spells CASSQQGVNGYTF. Written as DNA, the CDR3 is TGCGCCAGCAGCCAACAGGGGGTAAATGGCTACACCTTC.

This chain joins TRBV5-1 and TRBJ2-7, with 8 bases matching TRBD2. CDR3 length: 16 residues. Germline CDR1 SGHRS, CDR2 YFSETQ. The trim removed 0 bases at V and 0 bases at J, leaving 5 bases unmatched. CDR3 amino acids: CASSLGTSHSSYEQYF. The CDR3 nucleotides are TGCGCCAGCAGCTTGGGGACTAGCCATAGCTCCTACGAGCAGTACTTC.

The rearrangement uses TRBV7-9 and TRBJ2-2; 8 positions match TRBD1. With V trimmed by 4 bases and J by 6 bases, 4 bases remained unmatched. Germline loops: CDR1 SEHNR, CDR2 FQNEAQ (reference sequence). The CDR3 spans 14 residues. The CDR3 nucleotides read TGTGCCAGCAGCTGGGGCAGGGGGCCCGGGGAGCTGTTTTTT. The encoded protein is CASSWGRGPGELFF.

This chain uses TRBV20-1 with TRBJ2-5; D is unclear. There are 11 residues in the CDR3. Looked up from germline, CDR1 is DFQATT and CDR2 is SNEGSKA (reference sequence). V lost 5 bases to trimming and J lost 7 bases, with 11 bases between them. CDR3 in amino acids: CSADLRGTQYF. Written as DNA, the CDR3 is TGCAGTGCTGATCTACGAGGGACCCAGTACTTC.

The V call is TRBV5-1, the J call TRBJ1-2; tentative D call: TRBD1 (6 bases). The CDR3 is 12 residues long. Germline CDR1 reads SGHRS; CDR2 reads YFSETQ. V lost 4 bases and J 5 bases, leaving 9 bases between the germline ends. The CDR3 sequence is CASSLGQYGYTF. The CDR3 DNA is TGCGCCAGCAGCCTCGGACAGTATGGCTACACCTTC.

The chain recombines TRBV12-3 or TRBV12-4 with TRBJ2-7, with TRBD1 as a possible D gene (6 bases). The CDR3 is 13 residues long. With 6 bases removed from V and 2 bases from J, the gap between germline ends came to 11 bases. CDR3 in amino acids: CASRLDRAYEQYF. CDR3 DNA sequence: TGTGCCAGCAGATTGGACAGAGCCTACGAGCAGTACTTC.

The chain employs TRBV11-2 and TRBJ2-2, with D possibly being TRBD1 (5 bases). Trimming took 3 bases from V and 4 from J, leaving 15 bases between them. Germline CDR1 SGHAT, CDR2 FQNNGV. The CDR3 consists of 16 residues. In DNA form, the CDR3 reads TGTGCCAGCAGCTTTGTCACAGGACGAGTCACCGGGGAGCTGTTTTTT. Protein product: CASSFVTGRVTGELFF.

The J gene is TRBJ2-1, the V gene TRBV28, with D tentatively TRBD2 (6 bases). The CDR3 is made up of 12 amino acids. Deletions cut 7 bases from V and 9 bases from J, with 13 bases between. CDR1 MDHEN and CDR2 SYDVKM come from the germline V gene. The CDR3 nucleotides read TGTGCCAGCACCTTACCGGGGGTTGAGCAGTTCTTC. This translates into CASTLPGVEQFF.

V is TRBV2 and J is TRBJ2-7, with 12 bases identical to TRBD1. With 1 base clipped from V and 5 bases from J, the junction kept 3 bases outside the gene matches. This CDR3 region has 15 residues. Looked up from germline, CDR1 is SNHLY and CDR2 is FYNNEI. The CDR3: CASSEEGTGGHEQYF. CDR3 sequence (DNA): TGTGCCAGCAGTGAAGAGGGGACAGGGGGCCACGAGCAGTACTTC. Full variable domain (rest looked up from reference TRBV2 and TRBJ2-7): EPEVTQTPSHQVTQMGQEVILRCVPISNHLYFYWYRQILGQKVEFLVSFYNNEISEKSEIFDDQFSVERPDGSNFTLKIRSTKLEDSAMYFCASSEEGTGGHEQYFGPGTRLTVT.